This TCR beta chain was recorded in a study of response to subunit inactivated influenza vaccine. This clonotype has just a few counts. No antigen is known for it. Study-wide results and limits: A suggestion made by the authors is that each seasonal influenza vaccination recruits few new T cells.

V was clipped by 4 bases and J by 0 bases, with 11 bases between them. Germline loops: CDR1 SGHRS, CDR2 YFSETQ. This CDR3 has 15 amino acids. TCRdb re-derived calls from the RT-PCR reads in MiXCR, one entry per CDR3 protein. The table lists approximately 530,000 distinct CDR3 sequences, about 7.6% of them singletons. The sequence derives from a man aged 50 to 75 who received an inactivated influenza vaccine. This chain connects TRBV5-1 to TRBJ2-1; tentatively, D is TRBD2 (6 bases). The sequences come from PBMCs from blood, collected less than 30 months after vaccination. The DNA of the CDR3 is TGCGCCAGCAGCCCCCGGGACTTCTCCTACAATGAGCAGTTCTTC. Translating gives CASSPRDFSYNEQFF.